The 18 T cell receptor beta chains presented below share a single source sample, sequenced in a study of radiotherapy plus CTLA-4 blockade in lung cancer. The repertoire was sequenced with immunoSEQ multiplex PCR; TCRdb's copy has only in-frame clones and lacks some. The sample consists of tens of thousands of clones, around 86% of them appearing once. This specimen was peripheral blood, taken from a patient treated with radiotherapy plus ipilimumab. The receptors derive from a human donor with non-small cell lung cancer whose response to radiotherapy plus ipilimumab could not be evaluated.

The rearrangement links TRBV10-3 to TRBJ1-3, with TRBD1 matching over 11 bases. Germline V CDR1 and CDR2: ENHRY, SYGVKD. The length of the CDR3 is 15 residues. V shed 7 bases and J 4 bases; nucleotides not matched to a gene: 6. The DNA for the CDR3 is TGTGCCATCAACCGGGACAGGGGGTCAGGAAACACCATATATTTT. Amino acid sequence: CAINRDRGSGNTIYF.

The rearrangement joins TRBV7-6 to TRBJ2-5; 13 bases match TRBD2. Germline values: CDR1 SGHVS, CDR2 FNYEAQ. CDR3 size: 18 residues. V lost 5 bases and J lost 5; bases outside the gene matches: 14. CDR3: CASSHRTSGRIDQETQYF. The CDR3 coding sequence is TGTGCCAGCAGCCACCGGACTAGCGGGAGAATTGATCAGGAGACCCAGTACTTC.

The V call is TRBV18, the J call TRBJ2-7; D remains ambiguous. This CDR3 has 14 residues. Looked up from germline, CDR1 is KGHSH and CDR2 is LQKENI. Trimming pared 1 base from V and 2 bases from J, leaving 9 bases between. Here the CDR3 reads CASSPRAAAYEQYF. The CDR3 DNA reads TGTGCCAGCTCACCACGGGCCGCCGCCTACGAGCAGTACTTC.

This sequence joins TRBV6-1 and TRBJ2-1, with 9 bases that match TRBD2. CDR1 and CDR2 (germline): MNHNS, SASEGT. V gave up 3 bases and J gave up 7 bases; unmatched junction bases: 16. This CDR3 has 18 amino acids. The CDR3 DNA is TGTGCCAGCAGTGAGAAGGGTAATAGCGGGAGTCGGGTAAATGAGCAGTTCTTC. It codes for CASSEKGNSGSRVNEQFF.

The V call is TRBV29-1, the J call TRBJ1-1, with a tentative D call TRBD1 (6 bases). CDR3 length: 13 amino acids. The V and J ends lost 7 bases and 0 bases respectively, with 12 bases between them. Per germline, CDR1 SQVTM and CDR2 ANQGSEA. CDR3 sequence (DNA): TGCAGCGCAGGGGAGCGACTGAACACTGAAGCTTTCTTT. Translated: CSAGERLNTEAFF. Combining the CDR3 with reference TRBV29-1 and TRBJ1-1 gives the whole variable domain SAVISQKPSRDICQRGTSLTIQCQVDSQVTMMFWYRQQPGQSLTLIATANQGSEATYESGFVIDKFPISRPNLTFSTLTVSNMSPEDSSIYLCSAGERLNTEAFFGQGTRLTVV.

The CDR3 here is CASSQDMTGDTEAFF. The DNA for the CDR3 is TGTGCCAGCAGCCAAGATATGACGGGGGACACTGAAGCTTTCTTT. V is TRBV4-2 and J is TRBJ1-1; D is possibly TRBD1 (5 bases). CDR1 is LGHNA and CDR2 is YNFKEQ in the germline V gene. The CDR3 is made up of 15 amino acids. V gave up 0 bases and J gave up 3 bases, with 11 bases separating them.

The chain joins TRBV5-1 to TRBJ2-5; D possibly corresponds to TRBD1 (5 bases). The J call may not be correct, given that the DNA end is closer to TRBJ2-7. Germline V gene data show CDR1 as SGHRS and CDR2 as YFSETQ. The CDR3 has 13 amino acids. The CDR3 nucleotides read TGCGCCAGCAGCTTGGGACAGAGCTACGAGCAGTACTTC. Its translation is CASSLGQSYEQYF.

Concerning this clone itself: This CDR3 is also generated by other DNA sequences in the sample. V gene TRBV11-2 combines with J gene TRBJ2-7; 7 bases line up with TRBD1. Germline-derived CDR1 and CDR2 are SGHAT and FQNNGV. The CDR3 runs to 15 residues. The V segment lost 4 bases and the J segment 0 bases; nucleotides outside the gene matches: 6. This CDR3 is CASSSGQALSYEQYF. The CDR3 bases are TGTGCCAGCAGCTCAGGACAGGCTCTCTCCTACGAGCAGTACTTC.

This chain uses TRBV5-8 with TRBJ1-5, with D possibly TRBD1 on 6 matching bases. CDR1 and CDR2 from the germline V gene are SGHTS and YDEGEE. The CDR3 covers 14 residues. V was shortened by 5 bases and J by 1 base, with 10 bases between the two germline ends. The CDR3 nucleotides read TGTGCCAGCAGTACAGGGTTAAGCAATCAGCCCCAGCATTTT. Its translation: CASSTGLSNQPQHF.

This clone came up once. The rearrangement links TRBV6-5 to TRBJ2-1; TRBD2 aligns across 8 bases. V was pared by 2 bases and J by 4 bases, with 4 bases of the junction left unmatched. Germline V CDR1 and CDR2: MNHEY, SVGAGI. This CDR3 has 15 residues. CDR3 loop: CASSYRASGYNEQFF. The DNA of the CDR3 is TGTGCCAGCAGTTACAGGGCTAGCGGGTACAATGAGCAGTTCTTC.

The rearrangement links TRBV28 to TRBJ2-1, with D tentatively TRBD2 (6 bases). Germline-derived CDR1 and CDR2 are MDHEN and SYDVKM. The CDR3 consists of 16 residues. With 6 bases removed from V and 0 bases from J, the gap between germline ends came to 15 bases. CDR3 residues: CASSPGTFYSYNEQFF. The DNA of the CDR3 is TGTGCCAGCAGCCCAGGGACTTTCTACTCCTACAATGAGCAGTTCTTC.

V usage is TRBV7-9 and J usage is TRBJ1-4; D unclear. Between the trimmed V and J ends, which lost 1 base and 7 bases, there was a span of 13 bases. Germline-derived CDR1 and CDR2 are SEHNR and FQNEAQ (reference sequence). This CDR3 spans 15 amino acids. The CDR3 nucleotides read TGTGCCAGCAGCTTAGTTGGAGCCTTAGGTGAAAAACTGTTTTTT. Its translation is CASSLVGALGEKLFF.

This chain connects TRBV9 to TRBJ2-7, with D possibly matching TRBD1 (6 bases). V was clipped by 0 bases and J by 3 bases, with 19 bases between them. The CDR3 consists of 17 residues. CDR1 is SGDLS, CDR2 YYNGEE, per germline. CDR3 in amino acids: CASSVGFGTGHLYEQYF. DNA for the CDR3: TGTGCCAGCAGCGTAGGGTTCGGGACGGGACACCTCTACGAGCAGTACTTC.

This clone was picked up one time. The chain employs TRBV6-6 and TRBJ1-6, with unresolved D. The length of the CDR3 is 15 residues. Trimming pared 6 bases from V and 5 bases from J, leaving 14 bases between. In germline, CDR1 is MNHNY, CDR2 SVGAGI (reference sequence). The CDR3 coding sequence is TGTGCCAGCAGCCGCCAGGCTATCGATAATTCACCCCTCCACTTT. It codes for CASSRQAIDNSPLHF.

This clone was detected only once. This chain links TRBV4-1 with TRBJ2-5, with 10 bases lining up with TRBD2. CDR1 and CDR2 from the germline V gene are MGHRA and YSYEKL. Unmatched junction bases numbered 11, after V lost 6 bases and J lost 7 bases. This CDR3 has 15 residues. For the CDR3, the DNA is TGCGCCAGCAGTGATCTAGCGGGAGACCCGTGGACCCAGTACTTC. Protein: CASSDLAGDPWTQYF.

The rearrangement joins TRBV5-4 to TRBJ1-2; TRBD1 is a possible D gene (6 bases). This CDR3 has 15 residues. Germline assignment: CDR1 SGHNT and CDR2 YYREEE (reference sequence). V shed 2 bases and J shed 4 bases, with 15 bases lying between them. The CDR3 protein is CASSLQGRTSYGYTF. The CDR3 DNA follows: TGTGCCAGCAGCTTACAGGGTCGTACTTCCTATGGCTACACCTTC.

The V gene is TRBV7-9, the J gene TRBJ1-1; D uncertain. The CDR3 extends over 12 amino acids. Germline V lookup: CDR1 SEHNR, CDR2 FQNEAQ (reference sequence). Trimming shortened V by 2 bases and J by 11 bases, and 12 bases separated the two germline ends. The DNA of the CDR3 is TGTGCCAGCAGCTTAACGGTTTCCGCGGCTTTCTTT. As protein: CASSLTVSAAFF.

This clone showed up just once. At the DNA level, this CDR3 is encoded by other sequences in the same sample as well. The rearrangement uses TRBV6-1 and TRBJ1-4; no firm D call. Trimming shortened V by 5 bases and J by 1 base, and 5 bases separated the two germline ends. CDR3 size: 13 residues. CDR1 and CDR2 (germline): MNHNS, SASEGT. The CDR3 nucleotides are TGTGCCAGCAGTCGGGGAACTAATGAAAAACTGTTTTTT. Residues: CASSRGTNEKLFF.